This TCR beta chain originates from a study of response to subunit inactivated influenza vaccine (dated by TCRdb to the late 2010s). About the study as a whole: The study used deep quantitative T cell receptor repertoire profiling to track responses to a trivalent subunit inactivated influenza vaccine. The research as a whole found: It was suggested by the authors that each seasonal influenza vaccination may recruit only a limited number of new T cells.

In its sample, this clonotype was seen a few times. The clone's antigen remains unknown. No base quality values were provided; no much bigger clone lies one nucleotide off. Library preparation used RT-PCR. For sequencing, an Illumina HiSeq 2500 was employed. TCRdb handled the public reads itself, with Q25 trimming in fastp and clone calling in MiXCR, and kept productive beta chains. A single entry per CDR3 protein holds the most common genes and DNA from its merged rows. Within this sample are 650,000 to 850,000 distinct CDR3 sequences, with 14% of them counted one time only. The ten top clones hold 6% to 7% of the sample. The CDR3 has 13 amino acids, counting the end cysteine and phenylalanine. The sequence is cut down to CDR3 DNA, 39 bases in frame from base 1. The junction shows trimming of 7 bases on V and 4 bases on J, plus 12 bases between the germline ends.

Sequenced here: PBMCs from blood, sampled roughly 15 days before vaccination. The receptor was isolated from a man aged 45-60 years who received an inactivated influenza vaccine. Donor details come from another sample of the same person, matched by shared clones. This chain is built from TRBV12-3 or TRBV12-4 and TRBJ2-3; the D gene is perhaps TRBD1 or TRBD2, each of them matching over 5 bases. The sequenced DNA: TGTGCCAGCATCCGGGACGCTGCAGATACGCAGTATTTT. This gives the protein CASIRDAADTQYF.